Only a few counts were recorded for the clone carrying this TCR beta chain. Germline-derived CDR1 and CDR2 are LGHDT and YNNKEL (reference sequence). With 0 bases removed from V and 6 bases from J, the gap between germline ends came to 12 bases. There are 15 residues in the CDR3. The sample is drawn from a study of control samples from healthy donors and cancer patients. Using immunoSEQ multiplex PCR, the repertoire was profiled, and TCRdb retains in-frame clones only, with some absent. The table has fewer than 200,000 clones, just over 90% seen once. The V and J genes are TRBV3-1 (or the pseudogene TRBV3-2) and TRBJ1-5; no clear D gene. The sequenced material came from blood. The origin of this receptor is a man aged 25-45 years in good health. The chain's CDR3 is CASSQDETWTQPQHF. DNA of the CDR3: TGTGCCAGCAGCCAAGATGAGACATGGACTCAGCCCCAGCATTTT.